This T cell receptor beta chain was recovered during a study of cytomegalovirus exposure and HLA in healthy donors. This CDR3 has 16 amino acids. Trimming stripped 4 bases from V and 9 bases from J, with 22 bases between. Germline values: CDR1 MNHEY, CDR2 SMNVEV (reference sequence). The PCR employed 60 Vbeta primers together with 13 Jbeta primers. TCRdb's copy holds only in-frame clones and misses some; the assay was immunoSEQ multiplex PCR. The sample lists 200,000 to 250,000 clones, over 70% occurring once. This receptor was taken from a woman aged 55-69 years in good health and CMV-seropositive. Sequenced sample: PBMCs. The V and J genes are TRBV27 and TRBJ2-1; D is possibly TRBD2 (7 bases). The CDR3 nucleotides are TGTGCCAGCAGTTCTTATAGGATGGGGGGGCGTCTTGAGCAGTTCTTC. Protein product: CASSSYRMGGRLEQFF.